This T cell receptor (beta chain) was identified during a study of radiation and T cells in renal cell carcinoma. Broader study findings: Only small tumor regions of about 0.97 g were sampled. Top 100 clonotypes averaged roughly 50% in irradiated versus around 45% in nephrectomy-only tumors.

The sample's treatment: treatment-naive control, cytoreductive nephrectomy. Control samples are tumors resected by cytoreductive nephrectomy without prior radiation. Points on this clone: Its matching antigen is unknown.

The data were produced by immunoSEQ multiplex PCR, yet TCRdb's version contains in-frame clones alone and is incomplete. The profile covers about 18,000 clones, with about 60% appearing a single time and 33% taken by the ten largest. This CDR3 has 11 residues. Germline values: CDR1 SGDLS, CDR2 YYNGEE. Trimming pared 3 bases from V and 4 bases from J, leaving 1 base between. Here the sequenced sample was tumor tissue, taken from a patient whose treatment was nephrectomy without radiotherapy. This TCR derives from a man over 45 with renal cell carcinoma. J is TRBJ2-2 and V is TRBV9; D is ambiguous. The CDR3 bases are TGTGCCAGCAGCGCCACCGGGGAGCTGTTTTTT. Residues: CASSATGELFF.